Presented here are 16 T cell receptor beta chains from one specimen sequenced in a study of shared T cell receptors in the human thymus. TCRdb's copy holds only in-frame clones and misses some; the assay was immunoSEQ multiplex PCR. This table holds approximately 660,000 clones, approximately 87% found once. These data are also associated with another study on human thymus T cells.

Sequencing was done on a sample of thymocytes. All receptors come from a boy less than two years old with a congenital heart defect.

In this sample, this clone turned up a few times. This chain uses TRBV6-1 with TRBJ1-1, with D possibly being TRBD1 (5 bases). The V end lost 1 base, the J end lost 1 base, and 16 bases lay between the germline ends. Germline CDR1 MNHNS, CDR2 SASEGT. There are 17 residues in the CDR3. CDR3 residues: CASSEEFGGEGNTEAFF. In DNA form, the CDR3 reads TGTGCCAGCAGTGAAGAATTTGGAGGGGAGGGGAACACTGAAGCTTTCTTT.

This chain uses TRBV11-1 with TRBJ1-1, with 9 bases identical to TRBD1. With 0 bases clipped from V and 4 bases from J, the junction kept 9 bases outside the gene matches. Germline V gives CDR1 SGHAT, CDR2 FQDESV (reference sequence). CDR3 length equals 17 residues. The CDR3 coding sequence is TGTGCCAGCAGCTTAGCTGCGGGACAGGGTCGCGGCACTGAAGCTTTCTTT. As protein: CASSLAAGQGRGTEAFF.

This clone was seen only a few times. This chain uses TRBV6-1 with TRBJ2-7, with 15 positions matching TRBD2. J gave up 6 bases and V 7 bases, and 7 bases lay outside the gene matches. In germline, CDR1 is MNHNS, CDR2 SASEGT. The CDR3 contains 15 residues. The CDR3 loop is CASTPGTSGRCEQYF. Here the CDR3 DNA reads TGTGCCAGCACCCCCGGGACTAGCGGGAGGTGCGAGCAGTACTTC.

This clone is a singleton in its sample. The CDR3 reads CASSPDRYNEQFF. Written as DNA, the CDR3 is TGCGCCAGCAGCCCCGACAGGTACAATGAGCAGTTCTTC. The chain carries TRBV5-1 and TRBJ2-1; D perhaps matches TRBD1 (6 bases). CDR1 is SGHRS and CDR2 is YFSETQ in the germline V gene. With 4 bases removed from V and 4 bases from J, the gap between germline ends came to 9 bases. The CDR3 contains 13 residues.

The rearrangement links TRBV25-1 to TRBJ1-1, with TRBD1 matching 8 bases. Germline CDR1 reads MGHDK; CDR2 reads SYGVNS. This CDR3 spans 17 amino acids. Unmatched junction bases numbered 11, after V lost 3 bases and J lost 2 bases. The CDR3 sequence: CASSDNSSGQDNTEAFF. The DNA of the CDR3 is TGTGCCAGCAGTGATAACTCCTCGGGACAGGACAACACTGAAGCTTTCTTT.

The chain is built from TRBV6-4 and TRBJ2-2, with D possibly TRBD1 on 5 matching bases. Germline CDR1 and CDR2: MRHNA and SNTAGT. The length of the CDR3 is 16 residues. Trimming removed 6 bases from V and 4 bases from J, with 18 bases in between. The CDR3 spells CASSPNLQGTTGELFF. The CDR3, as DNA: TGTGCCAGCAGCCCTAACCTCCAGGGAACCACCGGGGAGCTGTTTTTT.

This clone was detected a few times. The chain is built from TRBV11-2 and TRBJ2-5, with 8 positions matching TRBD1. The J call could be wrong; TRBJ2-7 is a better fit for the DNA end. The CDR3 has 16 amino acids. Per germline, CDR1 SGHAT and CDR2 FQNNGV. CDR3 nucleotides: TGTGCCAGCAGCTTAGGTGGTGACAGGGGTGACTACGAGCAGTACTTC. The encoded protein is CASSLGGDRGDYEQYF.

This chain links TRBV4-2 with TRBJ2-7; TRBD2 matches at 7 bases. With 4 bases clipped from V and 0 bases from J, the junction kept 9 bases outside the gene matches. The CDR3 extends over 16 amino acids. Germline-derived CDR1 and CDR2 are LGHNA and YNFKEQ. Written as DNA, the CDR3 is TGTGCCAGCAGCCTCATAACTAGCGAGAGCTCCTACGAGCAGTACTTC. This translates into CASSLITSESSYEQYF.

The chain employs TRBV5-4 and TRBJ2-7; TRBD2 aligns across 9 bases. The CDR3 sequence is 18 residues long. With 0 bases clipped from V and 2 bases from J, the junction kept 12 bases outside the gene matches. Germline V gene lookup returns CDR1 SGHNT and CDR2 YYREEE (reference sequence). This CDR3 is CASSLAHLEREVTYEQYF. The CDR3 nucleotides are TGTGCCAGCAGCTTGGCGCACTTGGAGCGGGAGGTAACCTACGAGCAGTACTTC.

The chain couples TRBV30 to TRBJ2-3; TRBD2 aligns across 7 bases. This CDR3 is built from 16 residues. The germline V gene encodes CDR1 GTSNPN and CDR2 SVGIG (reference sequence). After removal of 4 bases from V and 6 bases from J, the junction contained 16 bases not matched to a gene. CDR3 DNA sequence: TGTGCCTGGACGGGGGTAGCGGGCCTTCATGGCGATACGCAGTATTTT. It encodes CAWTGVAGLHGDTQYF.

V and J are TRBV7-9 and TRBJ1-2; 7 nucleotides line up with TRBD1. CDR1 and CDR2 from the germline V gene are SEHNR and FQNEAQ (reference sequence). J gave up 4 bases and V 1 base, and 12 bases lay outside the gene matches. CDR3 size: 17 residues. CDR3 sequence (DNA): TGTGCCAGCAGCTTAGTTACACCCAGGGGGACCTGCTATGGCTACACCTTC. Translating gives CASSLVTPRGTCYGYTF.

The chain couples TRBV30 to TRBJ2-7; TRBD2 matches at 7 bases. Germline assignment: CDR1 GTSNPN and CDR2 SVGIG (reference sequence). With 3 bases clipped from V and 3 bases from J, the junction kept 17 bases outside the gene matches. The CDR3 spans 17 residues. CDR3 protein: CAWRPYGGVGTGYEQYF. The DNA of the CDR3 is TGTGCCTGGAGGCCATATGGGGGGGTGGGAACAGGCTACGAGCAGTACTTC.

This chain joins TRBV7-2 and TRBJ2-5, with 8 positions matching TRBD2. Per the germline V gene, CDR1 is SGHTA and CDR2 is FQGNSA. This CDR3 is built from 11 residues. V lost 8 bases to trimming and J lost 6 bases; unmatched junction nucleotides: 2. The CDR3 sequence is CASGGRKTQYF. CDR3 coding DNA: TGTGCCAGCGGCGGGAGGAAGACCCAGTACTTC. Together with reference TRBV7-2 and TRBJ2-5, the CDR3 gives the full variable domain: GAGVSQSPSNKVTEKGKDVELRCDPISGHTALYWYRQSLGQGLEFLIYFQGNSAPDKSGLPSDRFSAERTGGSVSTLTIQRTQQEDSAVYLCASGGRKTQYFGPGTRLLVL.

This chain connects TRBV2 to TRBJ2-5, with 7 nucleotides matching TRBD2. Per the germline V gene, CDR1 is SNHLY and CDR2 is FYNNEI. This CDR3 is built from 13 residues. The junction had 6 bases not matched to a gene; V was cut back by 6 bases and J by 5 bases. The CDR3, as DNA: TGTGCCAGCAGGAGAGCGGGAAGGGAGACCCAGTACTTC. Translating it yields CASRRAGRETQYF.

This clone was found once. The chain has TRBV5-4 and TRBJ2-7; 7 nucleotides line up with TRBD1. Germline-derived CDR1 and CDR2 are SGHNT and YYREEE (reference sequence). The CDR3 runs to 13 residues. Germline trimming cut 4 bases from V and 2 bases from J; bases unmatched to any gene: 3. The CDR3 sequence: CASSTGQTYEQYF. The DNA for the CDR3 is TGTGCCAGCAGCACGGGACAGACCTACGAGCAGTACTTC.

This chain connects TRBV4-2 to TRBJ2-7; D gene unclear. Germline CDR1 reads LGHNA; CDR2 reads YNFKEQ. The V gene lost 0 bases and the J gene lost 0 bases, with 12 bases spanning the gap. This CDR3 is built from 16 residues. The CDR3 sequence is CASSQDSRSNSYEQYF. CDR3 DNA sequence: TGTGCCAGCAGCCAAGATTCTCGGAGTAACTCCTACGAGCAGTACTTC.